Listed below are T cell receptor beta chains from one sample, sequenced in a study of cytomegalovirus exposure and HLA in healthy donors. TCRdb keeps only in-frame clones here, not all; method: immunoSEQ multiplex PCR. The sample consists of tens of thousands of clones, around four fifths of them appearing once. The sample was PBMCs. The receptors were gathered from a man in his fifties in good health and CMV-seronegative. Each CDR3 is given with its conserved first and last residue. The D gene is left open where the match is weak. Not every row has a clone size; where given, it reads once, few, many or a size class.

j_call d_call clone_size v_call cdr3_nt cdr3_aa
TRBJ2-7 NA NA TRBV7-6 TGTGCCAGCAGCTCCAAGGACAGTGGCGAGCAGCACTTC CASSSKDSGEQHF
TRBJ1-2 NA once TRBV6-5 TGTGCCAGCAGTTACTCGGGGAGGACGGGGGGCTACACCTTC CASSYSGRTGGYTF
TRBJ2-3 TRBD2 few TRBV10-1 TGCGCCAGCAGTGAGGGGCGGCCCGGGACTAGCGGGGGACGCACAGATACGCAGTATTTT CASSEGRPGTSGGRTDTQYF
TRBJ1-1 NA few TRBV30 TGTGCCTGGAGTGTATCAGGATACACTGAAGCTTTCTTT CAWSVSGYTEAFF
TRBJ1-1 NA once TRBV5-6 TGTGCCAGCAGCCGTCCCGGGACTAACACTGAAGCTTTCTTT CASSRPGTNTEAFF
TRBJ1-2 NA NA TRBV4-2 TGTGCCAGCAGCCCAGGGCCCGAGGAGTATGGCTACACCTTC CASSPGPEEYGYTF
TRBJ2-7 TRBD1 NA TRBV2 TGTGCCAGCAGCGACGGACAGGGGGCAGGCGAGCAGTACTTC CASSDGQGAGEQYF
TRBJ1-4 TRBD1 NA TRBV9 TGTGCCAGCAGCACGGGACAGGGGGAGGGTAATGAAAAACTGTTTTTT CASSTGQGEGNEKLFF
TRBJ1-6 NA NA TRBV5-1 TGCGCCTCGCCGGGGGGGCCCTTCTCCTATAATTCACCCCTCCACTTT CASPGGPFSYNSPLHF
TRBJ2-7 TRBD1 NA TRBV9 TGTGCCAGCAGCGTAGGGGGCGGCAGGGGGTCTTACGAGCAGTACTTC CASSVGGGRGSYEQYF
TRBJ2-7 NA NA TRBV4-3 TGCGCCAGCTCCCTTGGGGGCGAGCAGTACTTC CASSLGGEQYF
TRBJ2-7 NA NA TRBV27 TGTGCCAGCGGGGCCGCCAGCTCCTACGAGCAGTACTTC CASGAASSYEQYF
TRBJ2-2 NA NA TRBV18 TGTGCCAGCTCACCACCGGCGGGGGCCAGCACCGGGGAGCTGTTTTTT CASSPPAGASTGELFF
TRBJ2-1 NA NA TRBV25-1 TGTGCCAGCAGTGAACTAGTACGCAATGAGCAGTTCTTC CASSELVRNEQFF
TRBJ2-7 NA NA TRBV2 TGTGCCAGCAAAGGATATCAGGCCTACGAGCAGTACTTC CASKGYQAYEQYF
TRBJ1-1 TRBD1 NA TRBV30 TGTGCCTTTACAGGGGACAGGGGGCCGGCTTTCTTT CAFTGDRGPAFF
TRBJ2-4 TRBD2 NA TRBV7-6 TGTGCCAGCAGCTTAACCGGGACTAGCGGAGAAAACATTCAGTACTTC CASSLTGTSGENIQYF
TRBJ2-7 NA NA TRBV2 TGTGCCAGCAGCCTCTCCTACGAGCAGTACTTC CASSLSYEQYF
TRBJ2-3 NA few TRBV5-1 TGCGCCAGCAGCTTGATGTCAGGGATGACAGATACGCAGTATTTT CASSLMSGMTDTQYF
TRBJ2-5 NA NA TRBV6-1 TGTGCCAGCAAGCTAGGGGGTCCTCAAGAGACCCAGTACTTC CASKLGGPQETQYF
TRBJ2-7 TRBD1 NA TRBV28 TGTGCCAGCAGTTTGCCCTACAGTACAAAGACAGGGGGAGAGCAGTACTTC CASSLPYSTKTGGEQYF
TRBJ1-1 NA NA TRBV6-6 TGTGCCAGCAAGGTCGGCAGGGCCAACACTGAAGCTTTCTTT CASKVGRANTEAFF
TRBJ1-2 NA NA TRBV5-1 TGCGCCAGCAGCCCCGGGACACTGAACTATGGCTACACCTTC CASSPGTLNYGYTF
TRBJ1-1 NA NA TRBV5-1 TGCGCCAGCAGCTTGGATCACGGGACTGAAGCTTTCTTT CASSLDHGTEAFF
TRBJ2-7 NA NA TRBV6-6 TGTGCCAGCAGCCGCGACAGTGGTTCCGACGAGCAGTACTTC CASSRDSGSDEQYF
TRBJ2-2 NA NA TRBV7-3 TGTGCCAGCAGTATCGGAGTTTGGGCGAACACCGGGGAGCTGTTTTTT CASSIGVWANTGELFF
TRBJ2-1 NA NA TRBV7-9 TGTGCCAGCAGCTTAGCGGCGAGCGGTGGTTGGCCCGAGCAGTTCTTC CASSLAASGGWPEQFF
TRBJ2-7 TRBD1 NA TRBV7-2 TGTGCCAGCAGCTTAGGGGACAGAGCACCCTACGAGCAGTACTTC CASSLGDRAPYEQYF
TRBJ2-1 NA NA TRBV5-1 TGCGCCAGCAGCTTTAAACAGGGGGGGAATGAGCAGTTCTTC CASSFKQGGNEQFF
TRBJ1-4 NA NA TRBV2 TGTGCCAGCAGTTCCAGGAGCGGAGCTAATGAAAAACTGTTTTTT CASSSRSGANEKLFF